This T cell receptor (beta chain) emerged from a study of T cells after yellow fever vaccination. This clonotype has only a few counts. Its specificity is not known. Study-wide results and caveats: FACS-sorted repertoires might harbor abundant contaminating clonotypes from the bulk population.

V shed 7 bases and J 6 bases; nucleotides not matched to a gene: 2. From germline, CDR1 is SNHLY and CDR2 FYNNEI. The CDR3 length is 14 residues. The TCR cDNA carried a universal primer site and UMIs from 5'RACE template switching. TCRdb used MiXCR to reprocess the 5' RACE reads, holding one entry per CDR3 protein. Of roughly 330,000 distinct CDR3 sequences listed, 3% to 4.5% are singletons. The receptor was derived from a man in his late teens or twenties who received the YFV17D yellow fever vaccine. Here the sequenced sample was PBMCs, taken 5 days after the yellow fever booster vaccination. V and J are TRBV2 and TRBJ2-1; TRBD2 matches 14 bases. The CDR3 loop is CASIGTSGGNEQFF. The CDR3 coding sequence is TGTGCCAGCATCGGGACTAGCGGGGGCAATGAGCAGTTCTTC.